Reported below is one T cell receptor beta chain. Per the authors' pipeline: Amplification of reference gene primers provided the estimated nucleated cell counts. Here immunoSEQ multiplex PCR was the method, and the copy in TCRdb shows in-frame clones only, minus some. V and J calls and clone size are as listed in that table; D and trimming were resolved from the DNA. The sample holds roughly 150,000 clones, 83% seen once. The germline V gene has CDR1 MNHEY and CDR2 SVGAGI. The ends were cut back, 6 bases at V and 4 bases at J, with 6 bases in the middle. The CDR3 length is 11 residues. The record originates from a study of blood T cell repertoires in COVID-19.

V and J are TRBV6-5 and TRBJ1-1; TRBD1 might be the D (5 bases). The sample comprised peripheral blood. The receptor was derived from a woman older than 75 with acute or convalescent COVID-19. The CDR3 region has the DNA TGTGCCAGCAGCGACAGCACTGAAGCTTTCTTT. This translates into CASSDSTEAFF.